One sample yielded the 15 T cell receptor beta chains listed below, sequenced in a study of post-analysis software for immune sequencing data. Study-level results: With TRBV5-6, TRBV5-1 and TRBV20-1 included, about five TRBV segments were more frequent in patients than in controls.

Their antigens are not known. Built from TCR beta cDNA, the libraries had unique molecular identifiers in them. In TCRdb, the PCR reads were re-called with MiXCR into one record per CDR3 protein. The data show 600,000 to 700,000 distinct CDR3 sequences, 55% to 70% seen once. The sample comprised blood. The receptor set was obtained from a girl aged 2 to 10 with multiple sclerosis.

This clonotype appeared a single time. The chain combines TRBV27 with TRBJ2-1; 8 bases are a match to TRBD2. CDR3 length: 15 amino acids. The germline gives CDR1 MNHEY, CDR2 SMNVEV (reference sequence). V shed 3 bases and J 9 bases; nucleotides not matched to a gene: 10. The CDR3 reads CASSLRGAVSIEQFF. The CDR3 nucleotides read TGTGCCAGCAGTTTGCGGGGGGCAGTCTCGATTGAGCAGTTCTTC.

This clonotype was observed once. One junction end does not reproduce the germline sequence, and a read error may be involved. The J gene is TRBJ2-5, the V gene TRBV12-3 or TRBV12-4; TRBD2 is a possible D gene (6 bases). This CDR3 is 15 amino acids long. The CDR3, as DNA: TGTGCCAGCAGTTTGGGTCAGGGACTCCAAGAGATCCAGTACTTC. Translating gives CASSLGQGLQEIQYF.

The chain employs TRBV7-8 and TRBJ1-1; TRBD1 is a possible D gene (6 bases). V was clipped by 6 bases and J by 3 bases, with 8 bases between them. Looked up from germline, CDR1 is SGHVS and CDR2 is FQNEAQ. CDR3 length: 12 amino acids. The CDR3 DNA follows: TGTGCCAGCAGACAGGGATACACTGAAGCTTTCTTT. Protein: CASRQGYTEAFF.

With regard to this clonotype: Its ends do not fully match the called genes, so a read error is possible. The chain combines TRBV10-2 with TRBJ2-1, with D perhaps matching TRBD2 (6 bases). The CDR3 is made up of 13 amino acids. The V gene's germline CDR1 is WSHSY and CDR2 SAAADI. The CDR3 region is CTSSASETNEQFF. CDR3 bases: TGCACCAGCAGTGCTAGCGAGACCAATGAGCAGTTCTTC.

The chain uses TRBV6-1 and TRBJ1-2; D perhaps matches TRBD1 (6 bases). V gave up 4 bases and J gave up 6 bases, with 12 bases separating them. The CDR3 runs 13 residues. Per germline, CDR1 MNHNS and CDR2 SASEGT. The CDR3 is CASSVTGLHGYTF. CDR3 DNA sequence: TGTGCCAGCAGTGTAACAGGGCTCCATGGCTACACCTTC.

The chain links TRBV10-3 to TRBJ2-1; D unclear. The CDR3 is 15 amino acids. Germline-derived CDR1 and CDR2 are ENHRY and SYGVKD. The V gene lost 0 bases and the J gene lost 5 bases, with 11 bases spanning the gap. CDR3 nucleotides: TGTGCCATCAGTGAGTCGACGGCGGTTGACAATGAGCAGTTCTTC. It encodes CAISESTAVDNEQFF.

CDR3 protein: CASSPWTGGVYNEQFF. The DNA of the CDR3 is TGTGCCAGCAGTCCCTGGACAGGGGGGGTTTACAATGAGCAGTTCTTC. This chain joins TRBV6-5 and TRBJ2-1; 10 nucleotides match TRBD1. The germline gives CDR1 MNHEY, CDR2 SVGAGI. The ends lost 5 bases at V and 4 bases at J; junction bases unmatched: 8. This CDR3 is 16 amino acids long.

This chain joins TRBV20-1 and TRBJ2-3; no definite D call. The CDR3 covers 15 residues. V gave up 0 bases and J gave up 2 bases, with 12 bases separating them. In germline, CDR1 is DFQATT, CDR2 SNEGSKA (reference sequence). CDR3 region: CSARDATFTTDTQYF. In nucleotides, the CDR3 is TGCAGTGCTAGAGATGCGACTTTTACCACAGATACGCAGTATTTT.

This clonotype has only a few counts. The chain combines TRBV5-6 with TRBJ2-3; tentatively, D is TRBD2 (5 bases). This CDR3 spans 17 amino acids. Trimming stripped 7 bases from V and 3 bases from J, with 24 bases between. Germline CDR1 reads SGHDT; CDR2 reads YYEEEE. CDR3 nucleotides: TGTGCCAGCTACCGTATCAGAGGGCCGCTCAAAACAGATACGCAGTATTTT. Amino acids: CASYRIRGPLKTDTQYF. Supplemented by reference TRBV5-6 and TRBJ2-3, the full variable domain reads DAGVTQSPTHLIKTRGQQVTLRCSPKSGHDTVSWYQQALGQGPQFIFQYYEEEERQRGNFPDRFSGHQFPNYSSELNVNALLLGDSALYLCASYRIRGPLKTDTQYFGPGTRLTVL.

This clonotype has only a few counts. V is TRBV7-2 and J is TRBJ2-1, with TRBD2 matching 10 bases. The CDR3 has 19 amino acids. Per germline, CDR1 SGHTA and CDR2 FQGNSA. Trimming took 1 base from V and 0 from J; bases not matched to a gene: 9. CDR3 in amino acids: CASSLDGSGGPSSYNEQFF. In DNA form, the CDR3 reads TGTGCCAGCAGCTTAGACGGTAGCGGGGGGCCCTCCTCCTACAATGAGCAGTTCTTC.

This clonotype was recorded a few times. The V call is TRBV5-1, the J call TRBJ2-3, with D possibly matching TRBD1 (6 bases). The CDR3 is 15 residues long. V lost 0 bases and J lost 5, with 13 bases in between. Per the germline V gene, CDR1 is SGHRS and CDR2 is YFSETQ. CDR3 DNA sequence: TGCGCCAGCAGCTTGGCCGGACAGTTAGGAGATACGCAGTATTTT. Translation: CASSLAGQLGDTQYF.

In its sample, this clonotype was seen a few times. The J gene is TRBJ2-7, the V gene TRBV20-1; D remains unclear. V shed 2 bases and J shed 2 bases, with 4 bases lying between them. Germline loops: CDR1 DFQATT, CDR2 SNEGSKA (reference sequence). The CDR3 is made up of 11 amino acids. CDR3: CSARTTYEQYF. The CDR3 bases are TGCAGTGCTAGAACTACCTACGAGCAGTACTTC.

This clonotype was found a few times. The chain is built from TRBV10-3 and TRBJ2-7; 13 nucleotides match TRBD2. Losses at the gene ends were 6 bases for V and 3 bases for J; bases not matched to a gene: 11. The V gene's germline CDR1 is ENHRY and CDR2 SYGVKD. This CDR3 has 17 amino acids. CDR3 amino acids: CAIREGRGLAGNYEQYF. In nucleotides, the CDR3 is TGTGCCATCAGGGAAGGTAGGGGACTAGCGGGAAACTACGAGCAGTACTTC.

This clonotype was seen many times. DNA for the CDR3: TGCAGCCCCCGGGGACTAGCGCACAATGAGCAGTTCTTC. This codes for CSPRGLAHNEQFF. The chain combines TRBV29-1 with TRBJ2-1, with 10 bases lining up with TRBD2. This CDR3 contains 13 residues. Trimming removed 8 bases from V and 5 bases from J; junction bases left unmatched: 6. CDR1 and CDR2 (germline): SQVTM, ANQGSEA.

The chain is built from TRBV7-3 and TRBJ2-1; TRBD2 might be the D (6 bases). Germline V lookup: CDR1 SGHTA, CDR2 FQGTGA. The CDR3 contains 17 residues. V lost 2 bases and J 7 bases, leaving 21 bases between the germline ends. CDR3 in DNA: TGTGCCAGCAGCTTATTACCGGGACTTGCTGCCCCTAATGAGCAGTTCTTC. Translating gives CASSLLPGLAAPNEQFF.